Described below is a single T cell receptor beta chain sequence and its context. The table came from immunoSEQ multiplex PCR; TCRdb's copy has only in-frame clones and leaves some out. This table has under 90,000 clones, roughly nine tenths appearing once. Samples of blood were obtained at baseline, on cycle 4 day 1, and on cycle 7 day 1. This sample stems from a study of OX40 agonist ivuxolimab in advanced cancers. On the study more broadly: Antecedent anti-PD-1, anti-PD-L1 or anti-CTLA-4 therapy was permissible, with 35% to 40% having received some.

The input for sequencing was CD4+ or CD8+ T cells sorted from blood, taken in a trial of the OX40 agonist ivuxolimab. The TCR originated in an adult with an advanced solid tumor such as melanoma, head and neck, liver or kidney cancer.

The CDR3 bases are TGTGCCAGCAGCGTTGGGGGGGGCGAGCAGTACTTC. Amino acid sequence: CASSVGGGEQYF. The chain recombines TRBV2 with TRBJ2-7; 7 nucleotides match TRBD2. Per the germline V gene, CDR1 is SNHLY and CDR2 is FYNNEI. The CDR3 runs to 12 residues. With V trimmed by 6 bases and J by 6 bases, 5 bases remained unmatched.